Listed below are T cell receptor beta chains from one sample, sequenced in a study of PD-L1 blockade in urothelial cancer. TCRdb's table, derived via immunoSEQ multiplex PCR, lists solely in-frame clones and lacks some. The sample yields tens of thousands of clones, roughly 80% seen once. The source material was PBMCs, sampled around atezolizumab (anti-PD-L1) treatment. These receptors were taken from a man between 65 and 80 years old with urothelial cancer. Each CDR3 is given with its conserved first and last residue. A D gene is named only where the DNA matches it firmly. Size values are once, few and many counts, or a class for expanded clones, and some rows have none.

v_gene: TRBV7-9
d_gene: TRBD2
j_gene: TRBJ2-7
abundance: NA
CDR3nt: TGTGCCAGCAGCTTAGATACTAGCGGGATCTCCTACGAGCAGTACTTC
CDR3aa: CASSLDTSGISYEQYF

v_gene: TRBV7-8
d_gene: TRBD1
j_gene: TRBJ2-1
abundance: NA
CDR3nt: TGTGCCAGCAGCCGGGACAGATACAATGAGCAGTTCTTC
CDR3aa: CASSRDRYNEQFF

v_gene: TRBV2
d_gene: NA
j_gene: TRBJ2-2
abundance: NA
CDR3nt: TGTGCCAGCAGTGAGTCACGGGGCACCGGGGAGCTGTTTTTT
CDR3aa: CASSESRGTGELFF

v_gene: TRBV6-6
d_gene: NA
j_gene: TRBJ2-1
abundance: once
CDR3nt: TGTGCCAGCAGTTACTCGGCCAATGAGCAGTTCTTC
CDR3aa: CASSYSANEQFF

v_gene: TRBV6-5
d_gene: TRBD1
j_gene: TRBJ2-3
abundance: NA
CDR3nt: TGTGCCAGCAGTCCCCGGGACAGGGGTGCAGATACGCAGTATTTT
CDR3aa: CASSPRDRGADTQYF

v_gene: TRBV7-3
d_gene: TRBD1
j_gene: TRBJ2-1
abundance: NA
CDR3nt: TGTGCCAGATCCCTCAGGGGGCGGCAGGGCTACAATGAGCAGTTCTTC
CDR3aa: CARSLRGRQGYNEQFF

v_gene: TRBV28
d_gene: TRBD1
j_gene: TRBJ2-7
abundance: NA
CDR3nt: TGTGCCAGCAGTCCGGGGACCGGGACAGCAGGGGACGAGCAGTACTTC
CDR3aa: CASSPGTGTAGDEQYF

v_gene: TRBV5-1
d_gene: TRBD2
j_gene: TRBJ2-3
abundance: NA
CDR3nt: TGCGCCAGCAGCACCAGGACTAGCGGGAGCACAGATACGCAGTATTTT
CDR3aa: CASSTRTSGSTDTQYF

v_gene: TRBV4-3
d_gene: NA
j_gene: TRBJ2-7
abundance: few
CDR3nt: TGCGCCAGCAGCCAAGATTCTCGGGGAACCTACGAGCAGTACTTC
CDR3aa: CASSQDSRGTYEQYF

v_gene: TRBV6-6
d_gene: NA
j_gene: TRBJ2-2
abundance: NA
CDR3nt: TGTGCCAGCAGTCGGGACTCGCGGGAGCTGTTTTTT
CDR3aa: CASSRDSRELFF

v_gene: TRBV29-1
d_gene: NA
j_gene: TRBJ1-1
abundance: NA
CDR3nt: TGCAGCGTTCGGGCAGGGAGGGACACTGAAGCTTTCTTT
CDR3aa: CSVRAGRDTEAFF

v_gene: TRBV14
d_gene: NA
j_gene: TRBJ1-4
abundance: NA
CDR3nt: TGTGCCAGCAGCCAGAGAGGTAACGGAGGTGAAAAACTGTTTTTT
CDR3aa: CASSQRGNGGEKLFF

v_gene: TRBV7-9
d_gene: NA
j_gene: TRBJ1-2
abundance: NA
CDR3nt: TGTGCCAGCAGCTTAGCCTACGATAACTATGGCTACACCTTC
CDR3aa: CASSLAYDNYGYTF

v_gene: TRBV6-5
d_gene: NA
j_gene: TRBJ1-3
abundance: NA
CDR3nt: TGTGCCAGCAGTCCGACAGCCTTCTCTGGAAACACCATATATTTT
CDR3aa: CASSPTAFSGNTIYF

v_gene: TRBV15
d_gene: NA
j_gene: TRBJ1-1
abundance: NA
CDR3nt: TGTGCCACCAGCAGGTCTAGGGGTGGGACTGAAGCTTTCTTT
CDR3aa: CATSRSRGGTEAFF

v_gene: TRBV7-9
d_gene: TRBD1
j_gene: TRBJ2-1
abundance: once
CDR3nt: TGTGCCAGCAGCTTAGGATCACTAGGGACAGCACAGTTCTTC
CDR3aa: CASSLGSLGTAQFF